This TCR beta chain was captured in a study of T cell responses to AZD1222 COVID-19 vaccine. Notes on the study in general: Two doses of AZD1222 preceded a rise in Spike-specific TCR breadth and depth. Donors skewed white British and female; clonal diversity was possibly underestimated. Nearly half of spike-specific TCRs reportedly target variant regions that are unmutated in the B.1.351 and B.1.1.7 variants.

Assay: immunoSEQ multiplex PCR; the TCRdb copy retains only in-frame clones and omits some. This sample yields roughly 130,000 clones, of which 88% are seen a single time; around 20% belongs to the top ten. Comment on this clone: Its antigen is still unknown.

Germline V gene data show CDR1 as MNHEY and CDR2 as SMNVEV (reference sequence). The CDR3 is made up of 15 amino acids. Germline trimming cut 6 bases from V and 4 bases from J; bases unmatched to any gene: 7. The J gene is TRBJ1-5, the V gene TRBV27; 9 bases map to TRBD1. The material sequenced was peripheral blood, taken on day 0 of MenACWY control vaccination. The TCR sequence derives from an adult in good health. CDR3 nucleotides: TGTGCCAGCAGGTTGGGACAGGGTCTAAATCAGCCCCAGCATTTT. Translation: CASRLGQGLNQPQHF.